This T cell receptor (beta chain) was obtained from a study of T-cell memory formation after mild COVID-19. The study's findings and limits: Prior to infection, memory already included some responding clones, suggesting cross-reactive memory joined. Shrinking CD4+ clones were chiefly CM and EM; CD8+ ones were chiefly EMRA. Second-wave clones with a day 37 peak had unconfirmed SARS-CoV-2 specificity.

One entry per CDR3 protein results from TCRdb running MiXCR on the 5' RACE reads. This table has a few hundred thousand distinct CDR3 sequences, around 21% appearing once. This clonotype was recorded a few times. Its antigen is currently unknown. Trimming removed 3 bases from V and 10 bases from J; junction bases left unmatched: 12. CDR3 length equals 16 residues. The germline gives CDR1 MGHRA, CDR2 YSYEKL. Sequencing input: PBMCs or a T cell subset sorted from them (not recorded which). V and J are TRBV4-1 and TRBJ1-6; 7 bases line up with TRBD1. This receptor was taken from an adult woman who had mild COVID-19 (a few samples of this study predate the infection). Cell type and time point are not known. DNA of the CDR3: TGCGCCAGCAGCCACACGACAGGGACCAAGCCGTCACCCCTCCACTTT. Protein product: CASSHTTGTKPSPLHF.